This T cell receptor beta chain was documented in a study of Graves' ophthalmopathy and Graves' hyperthyroidism. This clonotype was detected ten times or more. The CDR3 totals 14 residues. V dropped 5 bases and J dropped 4 bases, with 14 bases sitting between them. Germline CDR1 is SGHDN and CDR2 is FVKESK. RNA transcripts yielded amplified TCR beta CDR3 regions. An initial RT-PCR round employing HTBI primers preceded a second-round multiplex PCR. One entry per CDR3 protein results from TCRdb running MiXCR on the multiplex PCR reads. The data show 400,000 to 450,000 distinct CDR3 sequences, more than 20% seen once.

This receptor was identified in a young woman with stable Graves' hyperthyroidism. Sequenced input: peripheral blood. This rearrangement joins TRBV14 to TRBJ2-5; TRBD1 might be the D (6 bases). The DNA of the CDR3 is TGTGCCAGCAGCTCCTGGCAGGGGAGAGAGACCCAGTACTTC. This encodes CASSSWQGRETQYF.